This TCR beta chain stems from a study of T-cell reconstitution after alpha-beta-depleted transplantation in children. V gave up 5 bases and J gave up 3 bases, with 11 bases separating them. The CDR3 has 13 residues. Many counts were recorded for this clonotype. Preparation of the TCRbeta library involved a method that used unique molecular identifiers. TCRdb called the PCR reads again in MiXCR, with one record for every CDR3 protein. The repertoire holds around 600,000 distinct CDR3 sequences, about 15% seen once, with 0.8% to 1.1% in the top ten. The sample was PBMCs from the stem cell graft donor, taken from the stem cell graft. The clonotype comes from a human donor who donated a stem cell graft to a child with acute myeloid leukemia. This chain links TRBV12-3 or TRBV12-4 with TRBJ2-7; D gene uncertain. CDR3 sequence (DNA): TGTGCCAGCAGTCCCGTGGGGTTCTACGAGCAGTACTTC. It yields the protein CASSPVGFYEQYF.